This is a list of T cell receptor beta chains from one sample in a study of blood T cells in healthy people across ages. TCRdb reprocessed the 5' RACE reads with MiXCR, giving one entry per CDR3 protein. The table records 1 million or so distinct CDR3 sequences, over 35% of them present only once. The sequencing sample was made of blood. The receptors come from a woman aged 60-70 years in good health. CDR3s include the opening cysteine and the closing phenylalanine or tryptophan. D genes are given only for firm matches. Clone size is shown for a subset of rows, as once, few, many or a class of expanded clone.

j_call v_call d_call clone_size cdr3_aa cdr3_nt
TRBJ2-7 TRBV12-3/TRBV12-4 TRBD1 few CASSGTGLEQYF TGTGCCAGCAGCGGGACAGGCCTCGAGCAGTACTTC
TRBJ1-2 TRBV12-3/TRBV12-4 . few CASSLWGAKGYTF TGTGCCAGCAGTTTATGGGGGGCGAAGGGCTACACCTTC
TRBJ2-1 TRBV7-7 . . CASSSRLTGASSYNEQFF TGTGCCAGCAGCTCCCGACTAACGGGAGCGAGCTCCTACAATGAGCAGTTCTTC
TRBJ2-1 TRBV10-3 TRBD2 few CAIRKTSSEQFF TGTGCCATCAGGAAGACTAGCAGTGAGCAGTTCTTC
TRBJ2-5 TRBV25-1 . . CASSLNDWYQETQYF TGTGCCAGCAGTCTAAACGATTGGTACCAAGAGACCCAGTACTTC
TRBJ2-1 TRBV3-1 . few CASSQEGEQFF TGTGCCAGCAGCCAGGAGGGTGAGCAGTTCTTC
TRBJ2-1 TRBV20-1 TRBD2 few CSARVKTSGRMLLFF TGCAGTGCTAGAGTTAAAACTAGCGGGAGGATGCTGCTGTTCTTC
TRBJ2-1 TRBV2 . . CASLDRGTSGTTPNEQFF TGTGCCAGCCTAGACAGGGGAACTAGCGGTACTACCCCAAATGAGCAGTTCTTC
TRBJ2-5 TRBV20-1 TRBD2 few CSARVAAGGVRETQYF TGCAGTGCTAGAGTGGCGGCGGGAGGGGTTCGGGAGACCCAGTACTTC
TRBJ2-1 TRBV9 TRBD2 . CASSPRSGRGHEQFF TGTGCCAGCAGCCCTCGTAGCGGGAGAGGGCATGAGCAGTTCTTC
TRBJ2-7 TRBV5-6 TRBD2 . CASNLGGTAYEQYF TGTGCCAGCAACTTGGGAGGGACTGCCTACGAGCAGTACTTC
TRBJ2-1 TRBV6-2/TRBV6-3 . . CASSYSRVLDEQFF TGTGCCAGCAGTTACTCACGAGTGTTGGATGAGCAGTTCTTC
TRBJ2-3 TRBV2 . once CASKWREVTDTQYF TGTGCCAGCAAATGGCGGGAAGTCACAGATACGCAGTATTTT
TRBJ2-1 TRBV29-1 . few CSVEGLEGLKYNEQFF TGCAGCGTTGAGGGCTTGGAGGGCCTTAAGTACAATGAGCAGTTCTTC
TRBJ2-5 TRBV14 . few CASSQPHWKETQYF TGTGCCAGCAGCCAACCACACTGGAAAGAGACCCAGTACTTC
TRBJ2-7 TRBV7-2 . . CASSSDQGPCEQYF TGTGCCAGCAGTTCCGATCAGGGGCCCTGCGAGCAGTACTTC
TRBJ2-1 TRBV12-3/TRBV12-4 TRBD2 . CASSLGTSGSSPSYNGQFF TGTGCCAGCAGTTTAGGGACTAGCGGGAGTTCCCCTTCCTACAATGGGCAGTTCTTC
TRBJ2-4 TRBV7-3 TRBD2 . CASSLTTGGGPQKNIQYF TGTGCCAGCAGCTTAACGACAGGCGGGGGGCCCCAAAAAAACATTCAGTACTTC
TRBJ2-5 TRBV4-1 TRBD2 . CASSQVWEGETQYF TGCGCCAGCAGCCAAGTGTGGGAGGGGGAGACCCAGTACTTC
TRBJ2-2 TRBV6-2/TRBV6-3 TRBD2 . CASSTRTSGPTGELFF TGTGCCAGCAGTACACGGACTAGCGGGCCCACCGGGGAGCTGTTTTTT
TRBJ2-3 TRBV7-6 TRBD2 . CASTQRTSGGSTDTQYF TGTGCCAGCACCCAAAGGACTAGCGGGGGTAGCACAGATACGCAGTATTTT
TRBJ1-6 TRBV20-1 . . CSASTGDSPLHF TGCAGTGCTAGCACGGGGGATTCACCCCTCCACTTT
TRBJ2-3 TRBV7-2 . many CASSYFSDTQYF TGTGCCAGCAGCTACTTTTCAGATACGCAGTATTTT
TRBJ1-1 TRBV13 . few CASKAEAFF TGTGCCAGCAAGGCTGAAGCTTTCTTT
TRBJ2-7 TRBV10-3 TRBD2 few CAIRGTSGLSYEQYF TGTGCCATCAGGGGGACTAGCGGTCTCTCCTACGAGCAGTACTTC